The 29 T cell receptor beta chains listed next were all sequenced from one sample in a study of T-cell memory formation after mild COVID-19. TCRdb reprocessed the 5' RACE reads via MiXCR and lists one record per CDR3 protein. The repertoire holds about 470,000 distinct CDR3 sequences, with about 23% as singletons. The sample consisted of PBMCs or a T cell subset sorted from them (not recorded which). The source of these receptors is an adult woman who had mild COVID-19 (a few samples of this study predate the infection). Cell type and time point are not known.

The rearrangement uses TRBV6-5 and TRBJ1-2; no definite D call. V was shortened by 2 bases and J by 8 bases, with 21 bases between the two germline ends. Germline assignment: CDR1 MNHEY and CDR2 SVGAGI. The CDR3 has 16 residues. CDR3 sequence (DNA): TGTGCCAGCAGTTACACTATATTGGGAGCGATGGGGGGCTACACCTTC. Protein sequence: CASSYTILGAMGGYTF.

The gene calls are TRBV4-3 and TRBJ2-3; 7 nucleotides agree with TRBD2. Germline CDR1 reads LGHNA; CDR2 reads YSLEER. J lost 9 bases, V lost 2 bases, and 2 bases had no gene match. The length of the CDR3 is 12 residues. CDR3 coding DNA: TGCGCCAGCAGCCAACTGGGGGGGACGCAGTATTTT. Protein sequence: CASSQLGGTQYF.

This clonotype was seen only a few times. CDR3 coding DNA: TGTGCCAGCAGCCCGGGAGTAGCGGGAGGGGACGAGCAGTACTTC. This gives the protein CASSPGVAGGDEQYF. V gene TRBV12-3 or TRBV12-4 combines with J gene TRBJ2-7, with TRBD2 matching 11 bases. The CDR3 spans 15 residues. Trimming at V came to 6 bases and at J to 5 bases, leaving 9 bases not matched to a gene.

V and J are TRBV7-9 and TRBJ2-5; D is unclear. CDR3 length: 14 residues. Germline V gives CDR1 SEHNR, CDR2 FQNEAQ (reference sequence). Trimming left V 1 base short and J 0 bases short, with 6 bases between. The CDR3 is CASSLVIDQETQYF. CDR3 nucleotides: TGTGCCAGCAGCTTAGTGATAGACCAAGAGACCCAGTACTTC.

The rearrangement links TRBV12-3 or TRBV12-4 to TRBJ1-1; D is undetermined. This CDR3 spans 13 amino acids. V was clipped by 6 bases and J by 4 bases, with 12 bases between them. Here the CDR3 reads CASRLDTVTEAFF. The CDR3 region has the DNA TGTGCCAGCAGGTTGGATACGGTCACTGAAGCTTTCTTT.

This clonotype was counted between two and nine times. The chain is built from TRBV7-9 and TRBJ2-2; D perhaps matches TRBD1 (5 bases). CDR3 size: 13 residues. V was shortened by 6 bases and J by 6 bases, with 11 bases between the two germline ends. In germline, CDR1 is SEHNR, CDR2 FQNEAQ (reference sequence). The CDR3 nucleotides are TGTGCCAGCAGGCGAACAGGAGCCGGGGAGCTGTTTTTT. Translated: CASRRTGAGELFF.

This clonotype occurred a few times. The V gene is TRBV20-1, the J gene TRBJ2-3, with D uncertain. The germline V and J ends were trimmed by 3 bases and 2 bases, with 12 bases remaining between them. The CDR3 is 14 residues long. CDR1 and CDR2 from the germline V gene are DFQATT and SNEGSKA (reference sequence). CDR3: CSASAGDFTDTQYF. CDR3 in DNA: TGCAGTGCTAGCGCCGGCGATTTCACAGATACGCAGTATTTT.

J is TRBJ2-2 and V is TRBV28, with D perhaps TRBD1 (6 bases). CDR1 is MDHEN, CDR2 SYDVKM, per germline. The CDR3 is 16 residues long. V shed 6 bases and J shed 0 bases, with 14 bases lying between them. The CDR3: CASSLRTVTNTGELFF. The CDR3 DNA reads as TGTGCCAGCAGCCTCAGGACAGTCACGAACACCGGGGAGCTGTTTTTT.

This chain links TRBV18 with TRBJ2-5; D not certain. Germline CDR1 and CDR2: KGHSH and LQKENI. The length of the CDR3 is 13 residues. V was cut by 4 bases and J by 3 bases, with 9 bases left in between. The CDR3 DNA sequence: TGTGCCAGCTCACTCCACACTAAAGAGACCCAGTACTTC. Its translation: CASSLHTKETQYF.

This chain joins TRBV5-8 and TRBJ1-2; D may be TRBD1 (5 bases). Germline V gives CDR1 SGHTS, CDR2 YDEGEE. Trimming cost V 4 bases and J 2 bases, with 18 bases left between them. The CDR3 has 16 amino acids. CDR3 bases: TGTGCCAGCAGCCGAGCCTTGACAGTGGGCAACTATGGCTACACCTTC. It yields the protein CASSRALTVGNYGYTF.

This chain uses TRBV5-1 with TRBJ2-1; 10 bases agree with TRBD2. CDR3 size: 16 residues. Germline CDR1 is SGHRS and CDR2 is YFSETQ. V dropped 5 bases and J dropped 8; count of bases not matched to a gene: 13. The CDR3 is CASRQIAGGYLDEQFF. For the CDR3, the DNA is TGCGCCAGCAGACAAATAGCGGGGGGCTACTTAGATGAGCAGTTCTTC.

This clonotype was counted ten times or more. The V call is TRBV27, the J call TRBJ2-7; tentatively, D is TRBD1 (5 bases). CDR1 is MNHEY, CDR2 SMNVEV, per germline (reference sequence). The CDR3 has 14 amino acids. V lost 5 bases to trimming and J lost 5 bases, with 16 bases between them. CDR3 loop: CASSVGQGHHEQYF. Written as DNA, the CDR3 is TGTGCCAGCAGTGTAGGGCAGGGTCACCACGAGCAGTACTTC.

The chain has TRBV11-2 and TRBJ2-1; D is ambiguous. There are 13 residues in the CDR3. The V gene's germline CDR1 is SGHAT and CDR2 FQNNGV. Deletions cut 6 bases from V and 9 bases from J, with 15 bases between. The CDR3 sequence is CASSRGFGVEQFF. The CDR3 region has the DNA TGTGCCAGCAGTCGTGGGTTTGGGGTTGAGCAGTTCTTC.

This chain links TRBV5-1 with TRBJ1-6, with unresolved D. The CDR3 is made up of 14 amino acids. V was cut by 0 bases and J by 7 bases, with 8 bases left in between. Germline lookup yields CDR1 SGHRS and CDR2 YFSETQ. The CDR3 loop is CASSLANGNSPLHF. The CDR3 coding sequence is TGCGCCAGCAGCTTGGCCAACGGGAATTCACCCCTCCACTTT. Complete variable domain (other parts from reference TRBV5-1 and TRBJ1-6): KAGVTQTPRYLIKTRGQQVTLSCSPISGHRSVSWYQQTPGQGLQFLFEYFSETQRNKGNFPGRFSGRQFSNSRSEMNVSTLELGDSALYLCASSLANGNSPLHFGNGTRLTVT.

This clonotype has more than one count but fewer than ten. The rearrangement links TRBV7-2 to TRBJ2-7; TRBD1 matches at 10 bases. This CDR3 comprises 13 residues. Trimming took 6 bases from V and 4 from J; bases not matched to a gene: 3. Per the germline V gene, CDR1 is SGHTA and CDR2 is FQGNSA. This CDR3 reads CASRGTGVYEQYF. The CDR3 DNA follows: TGTGCCAGCAGGGGGACAGGGGTATACGAGCAGTACTTC.

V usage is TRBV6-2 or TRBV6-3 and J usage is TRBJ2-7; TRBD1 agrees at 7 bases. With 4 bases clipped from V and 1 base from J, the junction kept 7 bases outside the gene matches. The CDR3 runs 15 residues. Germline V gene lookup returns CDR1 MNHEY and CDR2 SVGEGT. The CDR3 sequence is CASSSGQLGSYEQYF. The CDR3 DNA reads TGTGCCAGCAGTTCGGGACAGCTAGGGTCCTACGAGCAGTACTTC.

Here the CDR3 DNA reads TGTGCCACCAGTGACCTCGGGACAGGGCCCAATGAGCAGTTCTTC. Translation gives CATSDLGTGPNEQFF. This chain connects TRBV24-1 to TRBJ2-1, with 9 bases identical to TRBD1. J gave up 6 bases and V 4 bases, and 6 bases lay outside the gene matches. The CDR3 is 15 residues long. CDR1 and CDR2 (germline): KGHDR, SFDVKD.

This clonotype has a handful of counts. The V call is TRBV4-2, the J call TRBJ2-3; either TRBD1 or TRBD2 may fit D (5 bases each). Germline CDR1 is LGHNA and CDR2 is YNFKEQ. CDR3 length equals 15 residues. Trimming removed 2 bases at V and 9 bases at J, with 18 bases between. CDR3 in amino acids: CASSQRDVGAGTQYF. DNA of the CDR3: TGTGCCAGCAGCCAACGGGACGTGGGAGCAGGGACGCAGTATTTT.

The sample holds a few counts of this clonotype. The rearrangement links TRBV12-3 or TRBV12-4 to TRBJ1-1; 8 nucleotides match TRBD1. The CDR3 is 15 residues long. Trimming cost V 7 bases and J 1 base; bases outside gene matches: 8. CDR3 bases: TGTGCCAGCATCTTTTCCAGGGGGCCGAACACTGAAGCTTTCTTT. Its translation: CASIFSRGPNTEAFF.

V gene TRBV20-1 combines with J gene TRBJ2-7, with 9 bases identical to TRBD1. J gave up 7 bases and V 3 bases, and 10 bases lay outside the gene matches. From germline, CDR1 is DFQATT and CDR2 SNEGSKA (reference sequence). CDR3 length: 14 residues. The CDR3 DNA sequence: TGCAGTGCTAGTCTCCGGGACAGGGTGTTTGAGCAGTACTTC. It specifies CSASLRDRVFEQYF.

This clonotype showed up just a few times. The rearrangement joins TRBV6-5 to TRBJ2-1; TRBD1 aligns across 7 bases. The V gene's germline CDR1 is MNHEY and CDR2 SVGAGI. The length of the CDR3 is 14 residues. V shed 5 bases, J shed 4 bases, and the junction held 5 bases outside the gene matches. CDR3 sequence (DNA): TGTGCCAGCAGTAACGACAGGGTTTACAATGAGCAGTTCTTC. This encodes CASSNDRVYNEQFF.

DNA of the CDR3: TGTGCCAGCAGTGAAGGAGGGGGACAGACTGAAGCTTTCTTT. Translated: CASSEGGGQTEAFF. The rearrangement links TRBV6-1 to TRBJ1-1, with 7 nucleotides matching TRBD1. CDR3 length equals 14 residues. Per germline, CDR1 MNHNS and CDR2 SASEGT. Trimming took 1 base from V and 5 from J; bases not matched to a gene: 4.

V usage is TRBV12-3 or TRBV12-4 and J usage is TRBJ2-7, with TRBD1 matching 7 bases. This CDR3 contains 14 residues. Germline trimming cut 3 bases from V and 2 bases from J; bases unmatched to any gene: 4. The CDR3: CASSFRQGTYEQYF. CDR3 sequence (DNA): TGTGCCAGCAGTTTCAGACAGGGCACCTACGAGCAGTACTTC.

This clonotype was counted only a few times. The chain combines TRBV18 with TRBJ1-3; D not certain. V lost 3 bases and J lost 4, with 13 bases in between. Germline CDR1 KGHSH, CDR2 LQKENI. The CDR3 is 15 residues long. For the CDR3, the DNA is TGTGCCAGCTCACCCCAGAGTATGTCCGGAAACACCATATATTTT. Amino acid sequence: CASSPQSMSGNTIYF.

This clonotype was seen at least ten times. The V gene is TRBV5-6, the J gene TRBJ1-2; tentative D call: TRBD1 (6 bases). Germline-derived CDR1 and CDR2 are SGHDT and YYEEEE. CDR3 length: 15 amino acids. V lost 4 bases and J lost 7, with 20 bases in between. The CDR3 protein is CASSHPRGGPFGYTF. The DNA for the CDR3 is TGTGCCAGCAGCCACCCCCGAGGGGGGCCCTTTGGCTACACCTTC.

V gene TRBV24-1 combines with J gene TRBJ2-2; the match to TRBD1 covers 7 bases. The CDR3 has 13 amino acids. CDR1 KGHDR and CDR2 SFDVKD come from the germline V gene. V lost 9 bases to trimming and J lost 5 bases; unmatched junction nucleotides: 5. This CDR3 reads CATATGKTGELFF. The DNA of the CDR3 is TGTGCCACCGCGACAGGGAAAACCGGGGAGCTGTTTTTT.

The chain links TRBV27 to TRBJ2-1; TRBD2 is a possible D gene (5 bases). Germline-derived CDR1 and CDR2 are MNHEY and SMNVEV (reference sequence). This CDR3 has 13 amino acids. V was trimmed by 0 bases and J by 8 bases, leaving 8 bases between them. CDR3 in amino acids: CASSLSKDYEQFF. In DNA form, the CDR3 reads TGTGCCAGCAGTTTATCGAAGGACTATGAGCAGTTCTTC.

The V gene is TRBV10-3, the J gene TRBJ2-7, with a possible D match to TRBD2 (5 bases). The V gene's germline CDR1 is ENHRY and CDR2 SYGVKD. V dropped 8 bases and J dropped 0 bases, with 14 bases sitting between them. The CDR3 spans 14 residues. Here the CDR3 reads CAIGMERSSYEQYF. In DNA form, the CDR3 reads TGTGCCATCGGGATGGAGCGGAGCTCCTACGAGCAGTACTTC.

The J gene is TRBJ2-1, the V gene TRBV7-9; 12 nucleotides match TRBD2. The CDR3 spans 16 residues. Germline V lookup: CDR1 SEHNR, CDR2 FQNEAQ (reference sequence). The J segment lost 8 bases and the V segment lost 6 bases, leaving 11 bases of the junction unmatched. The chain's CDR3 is CASSPTSGSKGYEQFF. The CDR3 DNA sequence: TGTGCCAGCAGTCCGACTAGCGGGAGCAAGGGGTATGAGCAGTTCTTC. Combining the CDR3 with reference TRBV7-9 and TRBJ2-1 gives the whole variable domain DTGVSQNPRHKITKRGQNVTFRCDPISEHNRLYWYRQTLGQGPEFLTYFQNEAQLEKSRLLSDRFSAERPKGSFSTLEIQRTEQGDSAMYLCASSPTSGSKGYEQFFGPGTRLTVL.